This T cell receptor beta chain came from a study of T cells after yellow fever vaccination (dated by TCRdb to about 2019). With regard to the full study: Staining for CD3, CD45RA, CCR7 and CD95 was used to sort memory subsets (EM, EMRA, CM and Tscm) on a BD FACS Aria III. The cohort comprised two healthy male donors, one aged 18 to 29 and one aged 30 to 39 years. Memory subsets were sorted on days 0, 15 and 45 and at 18 months after primary vaccination, and on days 0, 15 and 45 after the 30-year booster. Bulk PBMC replicates and cell subsets were isolated from blood drawn at multiple timepoints before and after both primary and secondary immunization. To follow T-cell clones before and after both primary and booster YFV17D yellow fever vaccination, bulk TCR alpha and beta repertoires underwent longitudinal sequencing. The SMART-Seq v4 Ultra Low Input RNA kit was used to prepare libraries from fractions with low cell numbers. On the study overall, not on this receptor specifically: Because the study included only a couple of donors, the extent to which the findings can be generalized is limited. A small share of clonotypes was detected in both CD4 and CD8 compartments, with the overlap likely arising from convergent recombination. FACS-sorted repertoires could contain abundant contaminating clonotypes from the bulk population, so computational filtering was required. The secondary T-cell response was found to be weaker but faster than the primary response, with a peak reached on day 5 rather than on day 15. After the booster, most clones that had expanded after primary vaccination were detected again (nearly 97% of CD4 and around nine tenths of CD8), suggesting broad maintenance of memory. On day 0, almost all vaccine-responding clonotypes were below detection in the sorted memory subsets.

Sample treatment or condition, as interpreted from the label and publication: live attenuated yellow fever vaccine strain. A standard Ficoll-Paque protocol was used to isolate PBMCs from peripheral blood. The RNeasy Micro Kit was used to extract RNA from sorted memory subsets. The germline V gene (reference sequence) sets CDR1 to MNHNY and CDR2 to SVGAGI. Deletion took 4 bases off V and 2 bases off J, with a span of 6 bases between the germline ends. The CDR3 has 13 amino acids, counting the end cysteine and phenylalanine. Left in the record is the CDR3 DNA by itself, 39 bases read in frame from the first base. TCR cDNA was synthesized by 5'RACE template switching, which introduced a universal primer site and unique molecular identifiers. Priming for cDNA synthesis came from both the TCR alpha and TCR beta constant segments. Library amplification used two PCR steps, and the second PCR step added sample barcodes and sequencing adapters. Libraries were sequenced on Illumina HiSeq 2500 (2x100 bp) or NovaSeq (2x150 bp). The paper's processing steps were these. MIGEC handled demultiplexing of reads and collapsing into UMI consensus sequences, while MiXCR performed V(D)J alignment. Using edgeR on replicate PBMC samples, clonotypes were called vaccine-responding if FDR was below 0.01 and the log2 fold change was above 5 up to day 15. Each bulk clonotype was labeled CD4 or CD8 based on which sequenced repertoire, CD4 or CD8, contained the clonotype at higher abundance. Clonotype frequencies in memory subsets were weighted by FACS-sorted cell numbers to estimate each clone's distribution across memory phenotypes. Through fastp at Q25 and MiXCR, TCRdb rebuilt clones from the public reads, retaining in-frame beta chains. Each entry merges the rows of one CDR3 protein and shows their most common DNA and genes. TCRdb, rather than the study authors, made the V and J calls. The sample table shows around 4,800 distinct CDR3 sequences, and under 10% are seen once. 1.4% of the sample goes to the ten largest clones.

By sample share, this clonotype is medium-sized (0.01 to 0.1%). No much larger clone is present one base from it, and per-base qualities are unavailable. This receptor chain uses TRBV6-6 and TRBJ1-5; the D gene cannot be named for sure. The sample was PBMCs, either bulk or a sorted T-cell subset (CD4+, CD8+, memory, or dextramer-sorted; not recorded which), taken 15 days after the yellow fever booster vaccination. The origin of this receptor is a man aged 25 to 40 who received the YFV17D yellow fever vaccine. The encoded CDR3 is CASSWEGNQPQHF. The sequenced DNA: TGTGCCAGCAGTTGGGAGGGCAATCAGCCCCAGCATTTT.